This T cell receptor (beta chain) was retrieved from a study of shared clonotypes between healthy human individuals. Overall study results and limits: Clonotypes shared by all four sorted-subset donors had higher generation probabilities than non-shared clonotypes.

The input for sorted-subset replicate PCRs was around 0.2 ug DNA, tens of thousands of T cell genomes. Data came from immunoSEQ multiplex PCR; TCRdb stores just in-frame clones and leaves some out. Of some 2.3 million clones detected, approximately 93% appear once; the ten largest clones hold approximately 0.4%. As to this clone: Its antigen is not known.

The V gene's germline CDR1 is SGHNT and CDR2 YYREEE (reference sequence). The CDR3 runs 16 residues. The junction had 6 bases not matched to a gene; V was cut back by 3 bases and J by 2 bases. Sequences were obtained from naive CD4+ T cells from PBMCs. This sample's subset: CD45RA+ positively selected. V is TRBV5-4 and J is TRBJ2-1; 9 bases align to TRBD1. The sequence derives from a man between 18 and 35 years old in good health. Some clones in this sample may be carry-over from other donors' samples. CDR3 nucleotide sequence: TGTGCCAGCAGCTCGCGACGACAGGGGGCCTACAATGAGCAGTTCTTC. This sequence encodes CASSSRRQGAYNEQFF. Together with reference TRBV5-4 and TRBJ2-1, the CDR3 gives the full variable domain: ETGVTQSPTHLIKTRGQQVTLRCSSQSGHNTVSWYQQALGQGPQFIFQYYREEENGRGNFPPRFSGLQFPNYSSELNVNALELDDSALYLCASSSRRQGAYNEQFFGPGTRLTVL.